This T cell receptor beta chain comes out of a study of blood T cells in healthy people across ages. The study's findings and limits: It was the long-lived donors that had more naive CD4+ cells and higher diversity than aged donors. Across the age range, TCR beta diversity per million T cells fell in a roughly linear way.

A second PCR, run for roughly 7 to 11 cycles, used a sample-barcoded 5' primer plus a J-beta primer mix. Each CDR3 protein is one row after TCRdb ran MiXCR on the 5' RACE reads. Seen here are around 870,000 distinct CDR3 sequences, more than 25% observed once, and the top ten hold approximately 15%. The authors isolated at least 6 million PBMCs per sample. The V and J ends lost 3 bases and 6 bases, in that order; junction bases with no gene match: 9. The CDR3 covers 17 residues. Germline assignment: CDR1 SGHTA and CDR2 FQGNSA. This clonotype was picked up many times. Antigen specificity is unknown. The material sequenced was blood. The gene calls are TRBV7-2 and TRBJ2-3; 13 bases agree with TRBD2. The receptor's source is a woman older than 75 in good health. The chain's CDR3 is CASSLAPPGLAGDTQYF. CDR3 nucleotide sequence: TGTGCCAGCAGCTTGGCGCCACCGGGACTAGCGGGGGATACGCAGTATTTT.